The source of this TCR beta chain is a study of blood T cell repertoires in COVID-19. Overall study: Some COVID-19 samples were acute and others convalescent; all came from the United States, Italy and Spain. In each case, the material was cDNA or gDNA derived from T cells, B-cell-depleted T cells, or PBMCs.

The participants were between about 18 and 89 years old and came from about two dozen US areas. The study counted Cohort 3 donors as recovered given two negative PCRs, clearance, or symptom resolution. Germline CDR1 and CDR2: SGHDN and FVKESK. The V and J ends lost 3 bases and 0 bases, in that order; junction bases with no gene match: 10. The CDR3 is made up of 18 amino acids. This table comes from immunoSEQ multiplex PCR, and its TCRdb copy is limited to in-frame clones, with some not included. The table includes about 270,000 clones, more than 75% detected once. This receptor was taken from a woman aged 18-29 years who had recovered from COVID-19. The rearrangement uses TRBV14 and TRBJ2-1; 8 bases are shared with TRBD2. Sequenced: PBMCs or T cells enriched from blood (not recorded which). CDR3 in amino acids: CASSQELAVLGSYNEQFF. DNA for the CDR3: TGTGCCAGCAGCCAGGAACTAGCGGTGCTGGGCTCCTACAATGAGCAGTTCTTC. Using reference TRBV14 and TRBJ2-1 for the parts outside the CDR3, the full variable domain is EAGVTQFPSHSVIEKGQTVTLRCDPISGHDNLYWYRRVMGKEIKFLLHFVKESKQDESGMPNNRFLAERTGGTYSTLKVQPAELEDSGVYFCASSQELAVLGSYNEQFFGPGTRLTVL.